The rows below give T cell receptor beta chains drawn from one sample of a study of long-term antiretroviral therapy in people with HIV. This table comes from immunoSEQ multiplex PCR, and its TCRdb copy is limited to in-frame clones, with some not included. The data show some 33,000 clones, about four fifths seen once. Sequenced material: unsorted PBMCs, taken 0.6 years after starting antiretroviral therapy. These receptors were taken from a man aged 18 to 30 with HIV. Each CDR3 is given with its conserved first and last residue. Each record gives: J gene, V gene, D gene, CDR3 length, CDR3 protein. The D gene is left open where the match is weak.

j_call: TRBJ1-1
v_call: TRBV29-1
d_call: TRBD1
cdr3_length: 15
cdr3_aa: CSVLLWTGASAEAFF

j_call: TRBJ2-4
v_call: TRBV30
d_call: TRBD2
cdr3_length: 16
cdr3_aa: CAWSLWTSGSENIQYF

j_call: TRBJ2-2
v_call: TRBV15
d_call: .
cdr3_length: 19
cdr3_aa: CATSPSAAPGLSNTGELFF

j_call: TRBJ2-5
v_call: TRBV7-9
d_call: .
cdr3_length: 11
cdr3_aa: CASSKKETQYF

j_call: TRBJ2-2
v_call: TRBV2
d_call: .
cdr3_length: 15
cdr3_aa: CASSEARGTTGELFF

j_call: TRBJ1-2
v_call: TRBV5-1
d_call: TRBD1
cdr3_length: 15
cdr3_aa: CASSLEGGRVFGYTF

j_call: TRBJ2-7
v_call: TRBV10-3
d_call: TRBD1
cdr3_length: 16
cdr3_aa: CAISDLDRVSSYEQYF

j_call: TRBJ2-1
v_call: TRBV27
d_call: .
cdr3_length: 15
cdr3_aa: CASSLSARAVYEQFF

j_call: TRBJ2-2
v_call: TRBV12-2
d_call: .
cdr3_length: 12
cdr3_aa: CASRRIGGELFF

j_call: TRBJ2-7
v_call: TRBV19
d_call: .
cdr3_length: 14
cdr3_aa: CASSIGPTVYEQYF

j_call: TRBJ2-4
v_call: TRBV29-1
d_call: TRBD1
cdr3_length: 13
cdr3_aa: CSAWTGFKNIQYF

j_call: TRBJ2-1
v_call: TRBV7-3
d_call: TRBD2
cdr3_length: 15
cdr3_aa: CASSSGTSGYNEQFF

j_call: TRBJ1-6
v_call: TRBV13
d_call: .
cdr3_length: 15
cdr3_aa: CASSLDRGVGSPLHF

j_call: TRBJ2-1
v_call: TRBV7-9
d_call: .
cdr3_length: 14
cdr3_aa: CASNPPGTYNEQFF

j_call: TRBJ2-1
v_call: TRBV7-8
d_call: .
cdr3_length: 12
cdr3_aa: CASSLFPGEQFF

j_call: TRBJ1-1
v_call: TRBV5-5
d_call: .
cdr3_length: 11
cdr3_aa: CASSLDTEAFF

j_call: TRBJ1-1
v_call: TRBV4-2
d_call: TRBD1
cdr3_length: 16
cdr3_aa: CASSQASGQGFTEAFF

j_call: TRBJ2-7
v_call: TRBV19
d_call: TRBD1
cdr3_length: 14
cdr3_aa: CASSTGTVYYEQYF